A selection of T cell receptor beta chains follows, all from one sample in a study of glioma-infiltrating T cells. TCRdb re-analysed the multiplex PCR reads in MiXCR, keeping a single row per CDR3 protein. Here the sample spans 150,000 to 200,000 distinct CDR3 sequences, 32% being singletons. The sequenced sample was glioma tissue, nonneoplastic brain tissue, or PBMCs (not recorded which). Every receptor here comes from a human donor with low-grade glioma or glioblastoma, undergoing nonglioma brain surgery, or in good health (not recorded which). The CDR3 runs from the conserved cysteine through the conserved F or W. The order of the fields is clone size, V gene, CDR3 length, J gene, D gene, CDR3 DNA, CDR3 protein. The D gene is left open where the match is weak. Part of the rows lack a size; the others show once, few, many or a class for expanded clones.

clone size: many; V gene: TRBV6-2/TRBV6-3; CDR3 length: 15; J gene: TRBJ2-7; D gene: TRBD1; CDR3 DNA: TGTGCCAGCAGTTACCCTAACAGGGGAGAATACGAGCAGTACTTC; CDR3 protein: CASSYPNRGEYEQYF
clone size: NA; V gene: TRBV5-8; CDR3 length: 13; J gene: TRBJ1-2; D gene: NA; CDR3 DNA: TGTGCCAGCAGTCCCGACTCCAGCTATGGCTACACCTTC; CDR3 protein: CASSPDSSYGYTF
clone size: many; V gene: TRBV12-3/TRBV12-4; CDR3 length: 17; J gene: TRBJ2-1; D gene: NA; CDR3 DNA: TGTGCCAGCAGTTTAGGTCCCCAGCGGGCAATCTACAATGAGCAGTTCTTC; CDR3 protein: CASSLGPQRAIYNEQFF
clone size: many; V gene: TRBV27; CDR3 length: 19; J gene: TRBJ2-3; D gene: TRBD2; CDR3 DNA: TGTGCCAGCAGCCCCTTTTGGCTAGCGGGAGGCCTAAGCACAGATACGCAGTATTTT; CDR3 protein: CASSPFWLAGGLSTDTQYF
clone size: many; V gene: TRBV10-3; CDR3 length: 17; J gene: TRBJ1-1; D gene: NA; CDR3 DNA: TGTGCCATCAAGGCGTCGGAGGGGTTGGACATGAACACTGAAGCTTTCTTT; CDR3 protein: CAIKASEGLDMNTEAFF
clone size: few; V gene: TRBV29-1; CDR3 length: 19; J gene: TRBJ2-5; D gene: NA; CDR3 DNA: TGCAGCGTTGAAGGGAGACTCTTCACGGGCAGGACGGGGCAAGAGACCCAGTACTTC; CDR3 protein: CSVEGRLFTGRTGQETQYF
clone size: many; V gene: TRBV20-1; CDR3 length: 18; J gene: TRBJ2-7; D gene: TRBD2; CDR3 DNA: TGCAGTGCCCAAGTCTTGGTAGCGGGAGAATTGGGCTCCTACGAGCAGTACTTC; CDR3 protein: CSAQVLVAGELGSYEQYF
clone size: many; V gene: TRBV20-1; CDR3 length: 14; J gene: TRBJ2-7; D gene: TRBD1; CDR3 DNA: TGCAGTGCCCAAATACAGGGGAAAAACTACGAGCAGTACTTC; CDR3 protein: CSAQIQGKNYEQYF
clone size: NA; V gene: TRBV4-1; CDR3 length: 15; J gene: TRBJ1-4; D gene: NA; CDR3 DNA: TGCGCCAGCAGCCAAGATGGGAGGGCTAATGAAAAACTGTTTTTT; CDR3 protein: CASSQDGRANEKLFF
clone size: many; V gene: TRBV3-1; CDR3 length: 15; J gene: TRBJ2-1; D gene: NA; CDR3 DNA: TGTGCCAGCAGCCGCCCAAAGGGTACTACCTATGAGCAGTTCTTC; CDR3 protein: CASSRPKGTTYEQFF
clone size: many; V gene: TRBV28; CDR3 length: 13; J gene: TRBJ1-1; D gene: NA; CDR3 DNA: TGTGCCAGCACCTTCGGACAAACCACTGAAGCTTTCTTT; CDR3 protein: CASTFGQTTEAFF
clone size: many; V gene: TRBV25-1; CDR3 length: 14; J gene: TRBJ2-5; D gene: NA; CDR3 DNA: TGTGCCAGCAGCCAACAGGGTCCGTGGGAGACCCAGTACTTC; CDR3 protein: CASSQQGPWETQYF
clone size: NA; V gene: TRBV6-2/TRBV6-3; CDR3 length: 17; J gene: TRBJ2-3; D gene: TRBD2; CDR3 DNA: TGTGCCAGCAGTTACTCTAGAGCGGGAGCAAGGGAAGATAAGAAGTATTTT; CDR3 protein: CASSYSRAGAREDKKYF
clone size: many; V gene: TRBV28; CDR3 length: 15; J gene: TRBJ1-5; D gene: NA; CDR3 DNA: TGTGCCAGCATCTCGGGGGGGCGCAAGAATCAGCCCCAGCATTTT; CDR3 protein: CASISGGRKNQPQHF
clone size: NA; V gene: TRBV19; CDR3 length: 14; J gene: TRBJ2-2; D gene: NA; CDR3 DNA: TGTGCCAGTAGTCACGGGAGAGAGGCCGGGGAGCTGTTTTTT; CDR3 protein: CASSHGREAGELFF
clone size: many; V gene: TRBV28; CDR3 length: 10; J gene: TRBJ1-2; D gene: NA; CDR3 DNA: TGTGCCAGCAGTAACAATGGCTACACCTTC; CDR3 protein: CASSNNGYTF
clone size: few; V gene: TRBV14; CDR3 length: 17; J gene: TRBJ2-2; D gene: NA; CDR3 DNA: TGTGCCAGCAGCCAGTACTCATTGACTAGTGTATCCGGGGAGCTGTTTTTT; CDR3 protein: CASSQYSLTSVSGELFF
clone size: many; V gene: TRBV7-3; CDR3 length: 13; J gene: TRBJ2-1; D gene: NA; CDR3 DNA: TGTGCCAGCAGCTGGGGCCAGAACAATGAGCAGTTCTTC; CDR3 protein: CASSWGQNNEQFF
clone size: NA; V gene: TRBV12-3/TRBV12-4; CDR3 length: 11; J gene: TRBJ2-1; D gene: NA; CDR3 DNA: TGTGCCAGCAGTTTTCGGGGATCGAAGTTCTTC; CDR3 protein: CASSFRGSKFF
clone size: many; V gene: TRBV6-2/TRBV6-3; CDR3 length: 14; J gene: TRBJ2-7; D gene: NA; CDR3 DNA: TGTGCCAGCAGTCGCGGGTTAAGCTCCTACGAGCAGTACTTC; CDR3 protein: CASSRGLSSYEQYF
clone size: NA; V gene: TRBV5-1; CDR3 length: 16; J gene: TRBJ2-3; D gene: NA; CDR3 DNA: TGCGCCAGCAGCCCTCTCTTTTCTGTGGGGACGAATACGCAGTATTTT; CDR3 protein: CASSPLFSVGTNTQYF
clone size: many; V gene: TRBV10-3; CDR3 length: 15; J gene: TRBJ1-5; D gene: TRBD1; CDR3 DNA: TGTGCCATCAGATCCGGGACAGGGGTCAATCAGCCCCAGCATTTT; CDR3 protein: CAIRSGTGVNQPQHF
clone size: NA; V gene: TRBV24-1; CDR3 length: 13; J gene: TRBJ2-1; D gene: TRBD2; CDR3 DNA: TGTGTCACCGGGCTAGCGGCGTACAATGAGCAGTTCTTC; CDR3 protein: CVTGLAAYNEQFF
clone size: few; V gene: TRBV2; CDR3 length: 20; J gene: TRBJ1-6; D gene: TRBD1; CDR3 DNA: TGTGCCAGCAGGGCCAGCCGGACAGGTTCGACCCGGCTCTATAATTCACCCCTCCACTTT; CDR3 protein: CASRASRTGSTRLYNSPLHF
clone size: few; V gene: TRBV11-1; CDR3 length: 15; J gene: TRBJ2-1; D gene: NA; CDR3 DNA: TGTGCCAGCAGAATAGCCAGAAGCTCCTACAATGAGCAGTTCTTC; CDR3 protein: CASRIARSSYNEQFF
clone size: NA; V gene: TRBV28; CDR3 length: 15; J gene: TRBJ1-1; D gene: NA; CDR3 DNA: TGTGCCAGCAGCGTTTGGGCAGGAGAGATCACTGAAGCTTTCTTT; CDR3 protein: CASSVWAGEITEAFF
clone size: many; V gene: TRBV4-1; CDR3 length: 12; J gene: TRBJ2-1; D gene: NA; CDR3 DNA: TGCGCCAGCAGCCAAGCCCACACTGAGCAGTTCTTC; CDR3 protein: CASSQAHTEQFF